This TCR beta chain was retrieved from a study of cytomegalovirus exposure and HLA in healthy donors (dated by TCRdb to between 2016 and 2019). For the wider study: An earlier analysis of some 600 of the donors reported 250 to 350 Gb of sequence data and 95 million to 120 million unique TCR beta sequences obtained from about 180 million T cells. Approximately 310 gigabases of sequencing data and tens of millions of unique TCR sequences were included in an early release covering around 600 HLA-typed donors. Among the roughly 410 genotyped donors, approximately 77% belonged to the genetic ancestry cluster associated with self-reported Caucasian donors. The study aimed to test whether signatures of past pathogen exposure could be identified by cataloging public T cell receptors. The T cell repertoires of 670 or so subjects were profiled by immunosequencing and related to cytomegalovirus serostatus. A separate validation cohort of roughly 120 different subjects was used in addition to the 666-subject first cohort. High-throughput TCR immunosequencing, statistical association of individual TCRs with disease status, and machine learning were combined to predict cytomegalovirus infection status. A later analysis re-examined previously published TCR beta repertoires from 500 to 700 donors and added high-resolution HLA genotyping to investigate patterns of TCR occurrence. Rather than using new phenotypic data, the later analysis identified candidate immune exposures from TCR beta sequences and from how often those sequences occurred across donors. In an earlier analysis of a few hundred of the donors, high-throughput TCR beta sequencing was used to judge whether each TCR beta V gene segment behaved as functional or pseudogenic. Alongside the repertoire data, information on donor age, sex, ethnicity and CMV serostatus was compiled. A later genetic analysis took genome-wide SNP genotypes for about 65% of the roughly 670 donors and used that subset as a discovery cohort. All discovery cohort repertoires had been generated using a single sequencing platform. HLA typing included class I and class II loci at four-digit resolution. Typing coverage varied by locus: roughly 629-630 donors for A, B, C, DRB1 and DQB1; approximately 500 for DQA1; about 570 for DPA1; 400 to 480 for DPB1. Five DR-DQ haplotypes were treated as single units for association and clustering because of strong linkage in the cohort. On average, approximately 250,000 unique TCR beta nucleotide sequences were sequenced per donor among roughly 430 genotyped donors of the cohort, with roughly 18% of those sequences being non-productive.

Details on this clone: It lacks a known antigen. The record has no base qualities; no much larger clone is one base away.

Library generation was performed with the immunoSEQ multiplex PCR assay. The multiplex PCR relied on a mix of 60 forward primers for TCR Vbeta segments and 13 reverse primers for TCR Jbeta segments. A multiplex PCR assay on genomic DNA amplified the CDR3 region of rearranged TCR beta genes. The Illumina HiSeq System was used to sequence the amplified TCR beta libraries as 87-base-pair reads. For the original study's pipeline: In a later analysis, tens of millions of unique TCR beta chains were counted across the 500 to 850 repertoires, and about 9.9 million of these chains were shared by at least two donors. A nearest-neighbor algorithm error-corrected the raw reads and collapsed the reads into unique sequences, merging closely related sequences to remove PCR and sequencing errors. V, D and J gene segments were assigned by aligning CDR3 sequences to IMGT reference sequences. For a sequence to be retained, at least a six-nucleotide match to both a V gene segment and a J gene segment was required. A rearrangement was called productive if the CDR3 had no stop codons and remained in frame with V and J, and every other rearrangement was called non-productive. Following IMGT convention, CDR3 was defined as the stretch from the second conserved V-encoded cysteine to the conserved J-encoded phenylalanine. The earlier analysis of about 620 of the donors excluded sequences that lacked an unambiguous match to a single V gene segment. An earlier analysis of 587 of the donors classified V segments as functional when productive rearrangements were above 56.7% and as segregating when the standard deviation between donors was above 5%. To diagnose cytomegalovirus status from the catalog of TCR beta chain sequences, a statistical classification framework was built. In a later analysis, V and J genes were assigned by comparing TCR nucleotide sequences against IMGT/GENE-DB human TR gene sequences. In a later analysis, CDR3 sequences and most-parsimonious VDJ recombination scenarios were assigned using the TCRdist pipeline. A later analysis defined each TCR beta chain by its CDR3 amino acid sequence plus V-gene family, and excluded reads lacking a unique V-gene family. To address suspected cross-contamination and a sequencing artifact, a later analysis removed 592 highly shared, low-generation-probability nucleotide sequences. A later analysis calculated a clonal expansion index for each public chain from normalized within-repertoire ranks of inferred template counts. In a later analysis, generation probabilities were computed with a VDJ recombination model fitted to out-of-frame rearrangements, and the resulting probabilities were checked against IGoR. A later analysis scored TCR-TCR, TCR-HLA and TCR-CMV co-occurrence with hypergeometric tests, applying a repertoire-size bias correction to TCR pairs. A later analysis estimated false discovery rates by permuting HLA or CMV assignments 20 times. In a later analysis, co-occurring TCRs were grouped using DBSCAN, and TCRdist sequence similarity was added for clustering within HLA-allele-positive subsets. Repertoires with fewer than 30,000 or more than 120,000 public chains were left out of co-occurrence clustering, as were about 5 repertoires with anomalous nucleotide sharing. Entries here come from immuneACCESS through TCRdb and include only in-frame sequences with V and J called. Some clones fail to appear in such tables; in the studies checked, an unresolved V gene covers under half of the shortfall, and the cause of the remainder is unknown. V and J calls and clone size follow that table, whereas D and trimming were derived from the DNA. The sample table lists around 180,000 clones, around 81% of them with a count of one. The top ten hold approximately 1.8% of the sample.

The cohort consisted of 600 or so healthy bone marrow donors. Cohort members were all nominally healthy when sampled, although unrecorded immune exposures were likely present. The donor tested CMV seronegative and was one of the 352 seronegative cohort members. Every donor gave a peripheral blood sample, and the peripheral blood mononuclear cells from that sample were used for TCR beta sequencing. Genomic DNA was extracted from the blood cell samples with the Qiagen DNeasy Blood Extraction Kit. Reading from cysteine to phenylalanine, the CDR3 counts 16 amino acids. The DNA shown is the 48-base CDR3, in frame from base 1. V is shortened by 2 bases, J by 2 bases, and the region joining them spans 15 bases. Based on the germline V gene, the CDR1 and CDR2 sequences are ENHRY and SYGVKD. Broad study findings and their caveats: While some public TCRs were present in many individuals, most TCR sequences turned up only very rarely across donors. Compared with the 666-donor mean, donors in an Asian-associated ancestry cluster had fewer N-insertions in productive TCRs, according to a later genetic analysis. This cohort had only TCR beta chains sequenced, and the lack of alpha or paired-chain data limited which features could be detected. A later analysis reported that several top co-occurrence clusters appeared linked to parvovirus B19, influenza, CMV and Epstein-Barr virus. Sequencing depth was assumed to be roughly uniform across donors in the presence/absence analyses, though that assumption may not hold. In both the original and validation cohorts, the classifier was reported to diagnose cytomegalovirus status with high specificity and sensitivity. In a later analysis, HLA-associated TCR beta chains showed more clonal expansion and lower generation probabilities than non-associated chains that were equally common. The 87-base-pair reads could not distinguish some IMGT-functional V segments, including TRBV6-2 and TRBV6-3, so those segments were excluded. In an earlier analysis of more than 500 of the donors, most TCR beta V segments appeared in productive rearrangements about 87% or about 30% of the time, broadly matching IMGT annotations. A later analysis found that most CMV-associated TCR beta chains appeared HLA-restricted, with HLA associations seemingly driven largely by CMV exposure. A further reported finding was that TCR beta sequences accurately predicted the HLA-A and HLA-B alleles for most subjects in the first cohort. A later analysis associated 15,000 or so TCR beta sequences with specific HLA alleles at a false discovery rate of 0.05. CMV serostatus was the only immune exposure information available for the cohort. V-gene and J-gene trimming of TCR beta chains was associated with a missense DCLRE1C variant in a later genetic analysis, and the association was replicated in an independent cohort. When HLA alleles, especially DR and DQ, strongly co-occurred, attributing TCR associations to individual alleles was difficult. Correlated functional status among segregating V segments might be attributable to linkage disequilibrium, but an unknown experimental factor could not be ruled out. The authors suggested that the approach could potentially be extended to other disease states and immunological phenotypes. The study listed 164 TCR beta chains as associated with cytomegalovirus. Some 15 rarely observed V segments, including chromosome 9 orphons, were excluded from the earlier analysis of approximately 500 of the donors because counts were too low. Because HLA typing was unavailable for some donors at each locus, only the typed subset was used in association tests. In a later analysis, TCR association rates were found to vary across HLA loci, with the most associated TCRs seen for DRB1 alleles and the fewest for HLA-C alleles. In vitro tests confirmed that three of the cytomegalovirus-associated TCR beta chains recognize cytomegalovirus antigens. The sequencing pipeline was judged likely to have produced a cluster of highly shared sequence variants as a technical artifact.

The rearrangement combines TRBV10-3 with TRBJ1-1, with TRBD1 tentatively as D gene (5 bases match). What was sequenced was PBMCs. The sequence came from a man between 18 and 29 years old in good health and CMV-seronegative. The nucleotides are TGTGCCATCAGTGAGCCCACGAAAGGGGAAAACACTGAAGCTTTCTTT. It specifies CAISEPTKGENTEAFF.